This T cell receptor (beta chain) was documented in a study of blood T cell repertoires in COVID-19. Cohort 3 donors were reported recovered after two negative PCRs, clearance, or symptom resolution. TCRdb's table, derived via immunoSEQ multiplex PCR, lists solely in-frame clones and lacks some. In the table there are about 150,000 clones, approximately 79% of which are singletons. J lost 3 bases, V lost 4 bases, and 15 bases had no gene match. The CDR3 loop spans 18 amino acids. From germline, CDR1 is LGHNA and CDR2 YNFKEQ. The sample taken for sequencing was PBMCs or T cells enriched from blood (not recorded which). The TCR was taken from a man in his fifties or sixties who had recovered from COVID-19. V usage is TRBV4-2 and J usage is TRBJ2-3; 8 positions match TRBD2. The DNA for the CDR3 is TGTGCCAGCAGCCTATTTTCGCTGCGGGGGGCACGTACAGATACGCAGTATTTT. It codes for CASSLFSLRGARTDTQYF.